This T cell receptor beta chain was sequenced in a study of Graves' ophthalmopathy and Graves' hyperthyroidism. Trimming cost V 4 bases and J 6 bases, with 13 bases left between them. CDR3 length: 13 amino acids. Germline CDR1 reads LNHNV; CDR2 reads YYDKDF (reference sequence). The hyperthyroidism patients, aged 18 to 65, had been newly diagnosed, with under 2 months' duration. None of the included patients had other autoimmune diseases, uncontrolled infections, pregnancy or lactation, as these led to exclusion. CDR3 regions of TCR beta were amplified from RNA transcripts. Scientists carried out first-round RT-PCR using HTBI primers and then a second-round multiplex PCR. One entry per CDR3 protein, called by TCRdb with MiXCR from the multiplex PCR reads. This sample has roughly 1.1 million distinct CDR3 sequences, with approximately 35% found just once. Study outcomes and limitations: The model achieved under 71% sensitivity and roughly 79% specificity for ophthalmopathy progression. Clonotypes were expanded in thyroid at above 0.001 frequency, and most also appeared in blood.

This clonotype showed up many times. The antigen remains undetermined. The TCR comes from an adult man with Graves' hyperthyroidism. The V gene is TRBV15, the J gene TRBJ2-7; maybe TRBD2 (5 bases). The sequenced material came from peripheral blood or thyroid tissue (not recorded which). The CDR3: CATSITRVREQYF. The CDR3 nucleotides are TGTGCCACCAGCATAACTAGGGTGCGCGAGCAGTACTTC.